This T cell receptor (beta chain) derives from a study of T cell responses to AZD1222 COVID-19 vaccine. Study results and caveats: Clonal diversity was possibly underestimated; the donors were predominantly white British and more often female. Repertoires in all cases were sampled only once the peak T cell response had passed. Targets within unmutated variant regions were reportedly found for nearly half of spike-specific TCRs. Baseline seropositives among AZD1222 recipients totaled only five or six.

The CDR3 is 15 amino acids. V lost 8 bases and J lost 5, with 18 bases in between. Germline assignment: CDR1 ENHRY and CDR2 SYGVKD. Regarding this clone: Its antigen is not known.

Sequencing used immunoSEQ multiplex PCR; TCRdb keeps in-frame clones, though not all of them. The data show some 200,000 clones, approximately 90% seen once. The V call is TRBV10-3, the J call TRBJ2-2; D is undetermined. This sequence was found in an adult who received the AZD1222 COVID-19 vaccine. The material was peripheral blood, obtained 28 days after the second AZD1222 dose. CDR3 in amino acids: CAIGGRDRSTGELFF. As DNA, the CDR3 is TGTGCCATCGGTGGCCGTGATAGGTCGACCGGGGAGCTGTTTTTT.